What follows are 15 T cell receptor beta chains derived from one specimen sequenced in a study of T cell responses to AZD1222 COVID-19 vaccine (dated by TCRdb to the early 2020s). Library preparation was by the immunoSEQ multiplex PCR assay. The table comes from immuneACCESS by way of TCRdb, which keeps in-frame sequences with V and J called. Part of the clones is missing from these tables; in studies checked, under half for an unresolved V gene and the rest for unknown reasons. This sample holds about 150,000 clones; approximately 91% were observed only once. Of the sample, approximately 3.8% is held by the ten largest clones. Read against the paper, the sample's time point label means: about 28 days (+/-7) after the second vaccine dose. The sequences come from peripheral blood, collected 28 days after the second AZD1222 dose. The receptors here all came from an adult who received the AZD1222 COVID-19 vaccine.

J is TRBJ1-1 and V is TRBV11-3; TRBD1 might be the D (5 bases). This CDR3 region has 15 residues. CDR1 and CDR2 from the germline V gene are SGHNT and YENEEA. The V gene lost 5 bases and the J gene lost 0 bases, with 13 bases spanning the gap. Here the CDR3 reads CASSPPRQLNTEAFF. The CDR3 DNA reads TGTGCCAGCAGCCCACCTCGACAGCTGAACACTGAAGCTTTCTTT.

A word on this clone: A read error may account for a junction end that differs from germline. This chain uses TRBV5-1 with TRBJ2-7; TRBD1 aligns across 11 bases. Germline V lookup: CDR1 SGHRS, CDR2 YFSETQ. The CDR3 extends over 17 amino acids. The chain's CDR3 is CASGLRPGQGDINEQYF. The CDR3 nucleotides are TGCGCCAGCGGCTTGCGACCGGGACAGGGGGACATCAACGAGCAGTACTTC.

The chain employs TRBV4-2 and TRBJ2-1; possible D gene TRBD2, 6 bases. Per germline, CDR1 LGHNA and CDR2 YNFKEQ. V shed 0 bases and J shed 8 bases, with 17 bases lying between them. The CDR3 is made up of 16 amino acids. CDR3 nucleotide sequence: TGTGCCAGCAGCCAAGATCCGGGGAGGTACCAGGATGAGCAGTTCTTC. Residues: CASSQDPGRYQDEQFF.

The V and J genes are TRBV19 and TRBJ1-1; D remains unclear. With 3 bases removed from V and 4 bases from J, the gap between germline ends came to 9 bases. CDR1 is LNHDA, CDR2 SQIVND, per germline (reference sequence). This CDR3 is built from 13 residues. The CDR3 sequence: CASSITRSTEAFF. CDR3 coding DNA: TGTGCCAGTAGTATTACTAGGTCCACTGAAGCTTTCTTT.

In this sample, this clone turned up once. V usage is TRBV30 and J usage is TRBJ1-6, with D unclear. In germline, CDR1 is GTSNPN, CDR2 SVGIG (reference sequence). Trimming left V 8 bases short and J 4 bases short, with 12 bases between. The CDR3 spans 13 residues. CDR3 region: CALTPLYNSPLHF. The CDR3, as DNA: TGTGCCCTTACACCCCTGTATAATTCACCCCTCCACTTT.

CDR3: CASMGATAVNTEAFF. The CDR3 DNA reads as TGTGCCAGCATGGGGGCGACGGCCGTTAACACTGAAGCTTTCTTT. The genes are TRBV27 and TRBJ1-1, with a tentative D call TRBD1 (6 bases). Germline CDR1 is MNHEY and CDR2 is SMNVEV (reference sequence). Trimming shortened V by 7 bases and J by 2 bases, and 17 bases separated the two germline ends. The CDR3 totals 15 residues.

The rearrangement links TRBV18 to TRBJ2-7; the D gene is possibly TRBD1 (5 bases). Looked up from germline, CDR1 is KGHSH and CDR2 is LQKENI. With 3 bases removed from V and 5 bases from J, the gap between germline ends came to 14 bases. The CDR3 covers 14 residues. The CDR3, as DNA: TGTGCCAGCTCACCCATGGACAAGTGGGACGAGCAGTACTTC. Protein: CASSPMDKWDEQYF.

The chain has TRBV5-6 and TRBJ2-3; D ambiguous. The CDR3 totals 13 residues. Trimming cost V 3 bases and J 7 bases, with 12 bases left between them. Per the germline V gene, CDR1 is SGHDT and CDR2 is YYEEEE. The CDR3 region has the DNA TGTGCCAGCAGCTCGTCGGTGGGGTATACGCAGTATTTT. It yields the protein CASSSSVGYTQYF.

J is TRBJ2-7 and V is TRBV7-9; D is undetermined. The V gene lost 4 bases and the J gene lost 3 bases, with 16 bases spanning the gap. The CDR3 length is 15 residues. CDR1 is SEHNR, CDR2 FQNEAQ, per germline (reference sequence). CDR3 DNA: TGTGCCAGCAGCTATATCCCCGCCAGTGACTACGAGCAGTACTTC. Its translation is CASSYIPASDYEQYF.

This clone has a single count. The identical CDR3 is also encoded by other nucleotide sequences in the sample. This sequence joins TRBV7-3 and TRBJ1-1; TRBD1 might be the D (5 bases). The CDR3 loop spans 14 amino acids. Germline loops: CDR1 SGHTA, CDR2 FQGTGA. V lost 5 bases and J 0 bases, leaving 10 bases between the germline ends. Written as DNA, the CDR3 is TGTGCCAGCAGCAGACAGACCATGAACACTGAAGCTTTCTTT. Protein product: CASSRQTMNTEAFF. The whole variable domain, remainder taken from reference TRBV7-3 and TRBJ1-1, is GAGVSQTPSNKVTEKGKYVELRCDPISGHTALYWYRQSLGQGPEFLIYFQGTGAADDSGLPNDRFFAVRPEGSVSTLKIQRTERGDSAVYLCASSRQTMNTEAFFGQGTRLTVV.

J is TRBJ2-7 and V is TRBV11-3, with unresolved D. CDR1 is SGHNT, CDR2 YENEEA, per germline. V was clipped by 8 bases and J by 4 bases, with 9 bases between them. This CDR3 is 11 amino acids long. CDR3 sequence reads: CASQLGYEQYF. DNA for the CDR3: TGTGCCAGCCAGTTGGGGTACGAGCAGTACTTC.

The rearrangement links TRBV6-4 to TRBJ1-6; D gene uncertain. The CDR3 is 15 residues long. Trimming cost V 0 bases and J 2 bases, with 5 bases left between them. Germline-derived CDR1 and CDR2 are MRHNA and SNTAGT. This CDR3 reads CASSDSFTYNSPLHF. The CDR3 bases are TGTGCCAGCAGTGACTCGTTTACCTATAATTCACCCCTCCACTTT.

The chain has TRBV6-6 and TRBJ2-1; 9 bases fit TRBD2. The CDR3 sequence is 18 residues long. Germline V gene lookup returns CDR1 MNHNY and CDR2 SVGAGI (reference sequence). The ends lost 5 bases at V and 0 bases at J; junction bases unmatched: 11. CDR3 bases: TGTGCCAGCAGTCGTCCGACTAGCGGAGCAAGCTCCTACAATGAGCAGTTCTTC. Its translation: CASSRPTSGASSYNEQFF.

V and J are TRBV5-1 and TRBJ1-2, with D perhaps matching TRBD1 (6 bases). CDR1 is SGHRS and CDR2 is YFSETQ in the germline V gene. This CDR3 is built from 14 residues. The V gene lost 5 bases and the J gene lost 0 bases, with 11 bases spanning the gap. This CDR3 is CASRRDITNYGYTF. The CDR3 nucleotides read TGCGCCAGCAGGCGGGACATAACTAACTATGGCTACACCTTC.

This clone was counted a single time. This chain connects TRBV24-1 to TRBJ2-2; 8 nucleotides agree with TRBD2. Trimming removed 5 bases from V and 1 base from J; junction bases left unmatched: 11. Germline V gene sequence: CDR1 KGHDR, CDR2 SFDVKD. This CDR3 contains 18 residues. CDR3 nucleotides: TGTGCCACCAGTGCCTCCCCCTACAGCGGGGGGAACACCGGGGAGCTGTTTTTT. Translated, it gives CATSASPYSGGNTGELFF.